The source of this T cell receptor beta chain is a study of identical twins' blood T cells. Notes on the study in general: Twin repertoire similarity may partly reflect shared environment. Top TCRbeta clonotypes were shared more with twin than unrelated donors.

Germline V gives CDR1 LGHNA, CDR2 YNFKEQ. V gave up 4 bases and J gave up 10 bases, with 8 bases separating them. The CDR3 is 11 residues long. TCR cDNA libraries came from RNA via a modified published protocol. Source study methods: Clonotypes per individual ranged from about 85,000 to nearly 500,000. TCRdb ran MiXCR on the 5' RACE reads and lists one entry per CDR3 protein. It is TCRdb's table, rather than the study itself, that gives the V and J calls and clone size. In the table there are hundreds of thousands of distinct CDR3 sequences, roughly 27% of which are singletons. At least ten counts were recorded for this clonotype. No antigen is known for it.

This TCR came from a woman between 18 and 49 years old in good health. V is TRBV4-2 and J is TRBJ2-1; no definite D call. The sequencing input was PBMCs. The CDR3 DNA is TGTGCCAGCAGCCGAAACACAGAGCAGTTCTTC. Translating gives CASSRNTEQFF.